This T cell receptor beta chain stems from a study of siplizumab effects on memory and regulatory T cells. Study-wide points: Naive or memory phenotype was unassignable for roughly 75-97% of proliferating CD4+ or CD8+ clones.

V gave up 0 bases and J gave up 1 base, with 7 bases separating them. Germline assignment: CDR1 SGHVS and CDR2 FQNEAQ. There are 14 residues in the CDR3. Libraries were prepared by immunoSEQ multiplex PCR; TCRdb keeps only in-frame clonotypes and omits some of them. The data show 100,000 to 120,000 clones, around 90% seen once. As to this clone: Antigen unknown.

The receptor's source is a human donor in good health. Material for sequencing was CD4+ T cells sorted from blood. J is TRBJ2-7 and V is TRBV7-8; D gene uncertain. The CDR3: CASSLASVSYEQYF. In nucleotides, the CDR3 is TGTGCCAGCAGCTTAGCATCCGTTTCCTACGAGCAGTACTTC.